The entry that follows covers one TCR beta chain sequence. This record comes from a study of control samples from healthy donors and cancer patients. Trimming cost V 6 bases and J 6 bases; bases outside gene matches: 9. The CDR3 consists of 13 residues. In germline, CDR1 is SQVTM, CDR2 ANQGSEA. Profiling relied on immunoSEQ multiplex PCR, and the TCRdb table lists in-frame clones only, not all of them. The repertoire has about 150,000 clones, around 95% of them found once; the top ten carry about 8.5%. The genes are TRBV29-1 and TRBJ1-2; 8 nucleotides line up with TRBD1. The source material was blood. The origin of this receptor is a woman in her forties in good health. The CDR3 here is CSVTPGTGDGYTF. The CDR3 DNA follows: TGCAGCGTGACCCCCGGGACAGGTGATGGCTACACCTTC.